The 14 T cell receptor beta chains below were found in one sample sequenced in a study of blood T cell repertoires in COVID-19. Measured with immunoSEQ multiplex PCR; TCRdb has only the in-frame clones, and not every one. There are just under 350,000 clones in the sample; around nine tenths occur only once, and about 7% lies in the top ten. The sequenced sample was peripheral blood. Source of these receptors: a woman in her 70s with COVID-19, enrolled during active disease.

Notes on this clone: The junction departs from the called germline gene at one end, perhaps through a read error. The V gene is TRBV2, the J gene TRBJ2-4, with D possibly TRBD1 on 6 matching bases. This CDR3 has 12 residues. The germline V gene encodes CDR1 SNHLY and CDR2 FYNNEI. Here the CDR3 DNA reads TGTGCCAGCAGAGACACTCCGGACAGCGGAAACTTC. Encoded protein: CASRDTPDSGNF.

The CDR3, as DNA: TGTGCCAGCAGTTCGGAGGCGGGAACTGAAGCTTTCTTT. This translates into CASSSEAGTEAFF. This chain joins TRBV27 and TRBJ1-1; the D is unclear. Between the trimmed V and J ends, which lost 4 bases and 5 bases, there was a span of 11 bases. The CDR3 contains 13 residues. Germline-derived CDR1 and CDR2 are MNHEY and SMNVEV (reference sequence).

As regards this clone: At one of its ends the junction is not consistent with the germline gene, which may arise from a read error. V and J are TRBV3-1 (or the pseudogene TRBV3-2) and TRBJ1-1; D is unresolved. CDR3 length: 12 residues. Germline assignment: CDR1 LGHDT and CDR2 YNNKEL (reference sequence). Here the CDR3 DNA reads TGTGCCAGCAGCCAAAGACGTTCCACAGCCGTCTTT. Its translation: CASSQRRSTAVF.

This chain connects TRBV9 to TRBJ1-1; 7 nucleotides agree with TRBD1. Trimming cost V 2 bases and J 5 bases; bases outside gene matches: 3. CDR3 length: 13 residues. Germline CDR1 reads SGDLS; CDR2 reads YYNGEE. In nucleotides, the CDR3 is TGTGCCAGCAGCGTGGGGACAGTAACTGAAGCTTTCTTT. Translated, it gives CASSVGTVTEAFF. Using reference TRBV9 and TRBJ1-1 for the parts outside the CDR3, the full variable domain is DSGVTQTPKHLITATGQRVTLRCSPRSGDLSVYWYQQSLDQGLQFLIQYYNGEERAKGNILERFSAQQFPDLHSELNLSSLELGDSALYFCASSVGTVTEAFFGQGTRLTVV.

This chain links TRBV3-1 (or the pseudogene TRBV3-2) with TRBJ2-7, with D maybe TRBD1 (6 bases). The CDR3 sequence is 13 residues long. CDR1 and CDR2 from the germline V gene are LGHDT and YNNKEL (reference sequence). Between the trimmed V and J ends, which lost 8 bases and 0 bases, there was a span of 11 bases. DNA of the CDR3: TGTGCCAGCCAGGGGCGATACTCCTACGAGCAGTACTTC. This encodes CASQGRYSYEQYF.

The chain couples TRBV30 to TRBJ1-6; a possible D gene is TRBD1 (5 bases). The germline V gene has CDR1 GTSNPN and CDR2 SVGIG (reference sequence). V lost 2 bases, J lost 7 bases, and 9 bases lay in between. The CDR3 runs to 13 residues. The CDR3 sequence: CAWSWQGNSPLHF. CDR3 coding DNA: TGTGCCTGGAGTTGGCAGGGAAATTCACCCCTCCACTTT.

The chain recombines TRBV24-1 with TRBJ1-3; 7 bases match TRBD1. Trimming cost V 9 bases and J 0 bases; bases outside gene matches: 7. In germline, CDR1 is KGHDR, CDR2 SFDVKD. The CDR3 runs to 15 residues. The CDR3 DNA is TGTGCCACCCGACGAACAGGGGTCTCTGGAAACACCATATATTTT. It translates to CATRRTGVSGNTIYF.

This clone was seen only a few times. CDR3 protein: CASSTRTGEGYTF. The CDR3 DNA sequence: TGTGCCAGCAGCACCCGGACAGGGGAAGGCTACACCTTC. The chain is built from TRBV7-2 and TRBJ1-2, with 9 nucleotides matching TRBD1. The CDR3 runs 13 residues. V shed 5 bases, J shed 8 bases, and the junction held 6 bases outside the gene matches. Germline CDR1 and CDR2: SGHTA and FQGNSA.

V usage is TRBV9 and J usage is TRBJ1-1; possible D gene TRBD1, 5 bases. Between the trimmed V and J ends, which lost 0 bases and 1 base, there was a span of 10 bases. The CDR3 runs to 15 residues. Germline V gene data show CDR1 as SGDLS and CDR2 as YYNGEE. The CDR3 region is CASSVDQGSNTEAFF. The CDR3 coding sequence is TGTGCCAGCAGCGTAGACCAGGGCTCGAACACTGAAGCTTTCTTT.

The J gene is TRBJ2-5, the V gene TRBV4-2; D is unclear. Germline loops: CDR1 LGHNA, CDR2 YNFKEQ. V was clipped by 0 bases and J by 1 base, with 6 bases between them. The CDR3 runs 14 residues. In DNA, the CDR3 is TGTGCCAGCAGCCAAGAACAAATCCAAGAGACCCAGTACTTC. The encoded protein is CASSQEQIQETQYF.

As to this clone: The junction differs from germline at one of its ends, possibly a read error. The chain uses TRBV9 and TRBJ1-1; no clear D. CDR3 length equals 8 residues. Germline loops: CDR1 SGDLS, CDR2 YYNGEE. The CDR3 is CASSVQVF. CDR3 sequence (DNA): TGTGCCAGCAGCGTCCAGGTCTTT.

The CDR3 DNA follows: TGTGCCAGCAGTGAACACAGTCACTCCTCTGGAAACACCATATATTTT. This codes for CASSEHSHSSGNTIYF. This rearrangement joins TRBV6-1 to TRBJ1-3; D gene ambiguous. Germline CDR1 reads MNHNS; CDR2 reads SASEGT. V lost 2 bases and J lost 0, with 11 bases in between. This CDR3 spans 16 amino acids.

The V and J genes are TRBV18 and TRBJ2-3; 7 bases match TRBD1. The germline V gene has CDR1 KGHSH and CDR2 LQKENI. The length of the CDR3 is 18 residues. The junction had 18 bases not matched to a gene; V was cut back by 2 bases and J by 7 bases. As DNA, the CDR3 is TGTGCCAGCTCACCATATCAACAGGGTCAAGGGGGCGGATATACGCAGTATTTT. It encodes CASSPYQQGQGGGYTQYF. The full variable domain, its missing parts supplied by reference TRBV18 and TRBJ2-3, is NAGVMQNPRHLVRRRGQEARLRCSPMKGHSHVYWYRQLPEEGLKFMVYLQKENIIDESGMPKERFSAEFPKEGPSILRIQQVVRGDSAAYFCASSPYQQGQGGGYTQYFGPGTRLTVL.

CDR3 in DNA: TGTGCCAGCTCACCCGGACAGGGCCGGGGAGAGCAGTACTTC. As protein: CASSPGQGRGEQYF. This rearrangement joins TRBV18 to TRBJ2-7; 8 positions agree with TRBD1. CDR3 length: 14 residues. Trimming cost V 3 bases and J 7 bases; bases outside gene matches: 8. Per germline, CDR1 KGHSH and CDR2 LQKENI.